The TCR beta chain under discussion was sequenced for a study of early T cells in non-severe SARS-CoV-2 infection. Study-level information: With bulk RNA from unsorted whole blood as input, sequencing yielded unpaired chains.

This clonotype occurred many times. Its antigen is as yet unknown. Individual cDNA molecules carried attached unique molecular identifiers. TCRdb reanalysed the 5' RACE reads using MiXCR and keeps one entry per CDR3 protein. The sample contains 55,000 to 75,000 distinct CDR3 sequences, less than 15% of which appear only once. The CDR3 loop spans 15 amino acids. Germline loops: CDR1 SQVTM, CDR2 ANQGSEA. Trimming at V came to 2 bases and at J to 7 bases, leaving 11 bases not matched to a gene. Study-level results: Matching results from VDJdb favored anti-spike CD8 responses, leaving private and CD4 specificities undetected.

The clonotype originates from an adult who was a healthcare worker with PCR-confirmed SARS-CoV-2 infection or an uninfected control (not recorded which). This chain uses TRBV29-1 with TRBJ2-1, with TRBD2 matching 7 bases. The sequenced sample consisted of whole blood. The CDR3 reads CSVERGGDAWNEQFF. For the CDR3, the DNA is TGCAGCGTTGAAAGGGGAGGGGACGCATGGAATGAGCAGTTCTTC.